This TCR beta chain was sequenced in a study of blood T cell repertoires in COVID-19. Overall study context: The study drew acute and convalescent COVID-19 samples from the United States, Italy and Spain. PBMCs, B-cell-depleted T cells, or T cells provided the cDNA or gDNA that made up the material.

Sequenced by immunoSEQ multiplex PCR; TCRdb stores in-frame clones only, minus some. Here the sample spans around 26,000 clones, 75% to 90% being singletons. The length of the CDR3 is 14 residues. Trimming stripped 6 bases from V and 4 bases from J, with 15 bases between. Per germline, CDR1 LNHDA and CDR2 SQIVND (reference sequence). The chain combines TRBV19 with TRBJ1-1, with a weak D call TRBD1 (6 bases). This sequence originates from a woman in her 70s with COVID-19, enrolled during active disease. The material sequenced was peripheral blood. The CDR3 protein is CASRTTRGATEAFF. In DNA form, the CDR3 reads TGTGCCAGTAGGACCACACGGGGGGCCACTGAAGCTTTCTTT. The full variable domain, rest sourced from reference TRBV19 and TRBJ1-1, is DGGITQSPKYLFRKEGQNVTLSCEQNLNHDAMYWYRQDPGQGLRLIYYSQIVNDFQKGDIAEGYSVSREKKESFPLTVTSAQKNPTAFYLCASRTTRGATEAFFGQGTRLTVV.